Following are 27 T cell receptor beta chains from one sample sequenced in a study of Ad26.COV2.S vaccination and SARS-CoV-2 variants. Some clones are missing from TCRdb's copy, which holds only in-frame ones; the method was immunoSEQ multiplex PCR. The table includes about 240,000 clones, around 89% detected once. Treatment described: over 15 received Ad26.COV2.S at low or high dose, single or two shots; 5 received placebo; per-sample allocation not given. Day 63 following the first vaccine or placebo injection was when the samples were taken. Source: peripheral blood, taken in a trial of Ad26.COV2.S vaccine versus placebo. Receptors originate from a person between 18 and 60 years old who received the Ad26.COV2.S COVID-19 vaccine or a placebo.

This clone was seen once. The genes are TRBV7-9 and TRBJ1-2, with 7 positions matching TRBD1. The CDR3 runs 14 residues. J lost 5 bases, V lost 9 bases, and 12 bases had no gene match. CDR1 is SEHNR, CDR2 FQNEAQ, per germline (reference sequence). CDR3 DNA sequence: TGTGCCAGTAGAACAGGGGCAGACGGTTATGGCTACACCTTC. Its protein product is CASRTGADGYGYTF.

V usage is TRBV7-9 and J usage is TRBJ2-7; TRBD1 is a possible D gene (5 bases). The CDR3 spans 14 residues. CDR1 is SEHNR and CDR2 is FQNEAQ in the germline V gene (reference sequence). V lost 4 bases, J lost 1 base, and 11 bases lay in between. The CDR3 DNA reads as TGTGCCAGCAGCTACCCACAGGCGTCCTACGAGCAGTACTTC. Translated: CASSYPQASYEQYF.

The chain links TRBV7-3 to TRBJ2-3; 12 bases are a match to TRBD2. V shed 0 bases, J shed 2 bases, and the junction held 9 bases outside the gene matches. CDR1 and CDR2 (germline): SGHTA, FQGTGA. This CDR3 contains 19 residues. CDR3 coding DNA: TGTGCCAGCAGCTTAACGCCACTAGCGGGGGGAAGTGTCACAGATACGCAGTATTTT. It yields the protein CASSLTPLAGGSVTDTQYF.

The V and J genes are TRBV5-1 and TRBJ2-7; D remains unclear. The CDR3 runs to 14 residues. Trimming shortened V by 0 bases and J by 6 bases, and 13 bases separated the two germline ends. Germline values: CDR1 SGHRS, CDR2 YFSETQ. DNA for the CDR3: TGCGCCAGCAGCTTGGGGACCAAGAATTTCGAGCAGTACTTC. Its protein is CASSLGTKNFEQYF.

The chain uses TRBV4-3 and TRBJ2-7; TRBD2 matches 7 bases. The germline V gene encodes CDR1 LGHNA and CDR2 YSLEER. This CDR3 contains 16 residues. The junction had 6 bases not matched to a gene; V was cut back by 1 base and J by 0 bases. The CDR3, as DNA: TGCGCCAGCAGCCAAGGGCGGGCGGGAGCCTCCTACGAGCAGTACTTC. This encodes CASSQGRAGASYEQYF.

The genes are TRBV6-5 and TRBJ1-6, with TRBD1 as a possible D gene (6 bases). V was trimmed by 6 bases and J by 7 bases, leaving 10 bases between them. This CDR3 is 13 amino acids long. Germline V gene sequence: CDR1 MNHEY, CDR2 SVGAGI. The CDR3 loop reads CASSGQLNSPLHF. The CDR3 DNA reads TGTGCCAGCAGCGGACAGTTAAATTCACCCCTCCACTTT.

The CDR3 nucleotides are TGTGCCAGCAGCTTGGGCAAGGGTATCCGGAATCAGCCCCAGCATTTT. Protein sequence: CASSLGKGIRNQPQHF. The gene calls are TRBV11-2 and TRBJ1-5; D is ambiguous. Germline CDR1 reads SGHAT; CDR2 reads FQNNGV. There are 16 residues in the CDR3. V lost 3 bases and J lost 4, with 16 bases in between.

The rearrangement uses TRBV7-8 and TRBJ1-4, with 12 bases fitting TRBD1. CDR1 is SGHVS, CDR2 FQNEAQ, per germline. V shed 4 bases and J 7 bases; nucleotides not matched to a gene: 4. This CDR3 has 15 residues. Written as DNA, the CDR3 is TGTGCCAGCAGCTGGGACAGGGGGCATGGTGAAAAACTGTTTTTT. Amino acid sequence: CASSWDRGHGEKLFF.

V and J are TRBV24-1 and TRBJ2-5; 11 bases line up with TRBD1. The CDR3 runs to 16 residues. Looked up from germline, CDR1 is KGHDR and CDR2 is SFDVKD. Trimming cost V 2 bases and J 4 bases; bases outside gene matches: 5. The CDR3 protein is CATSDWTGGAGETQYF. For the CDR3, the DNA is TGTGCCACCAGTGATTGGACAGGGGGCGCCGGAGAGACCCAGTACTTC.

This sequence joins TRBV19 and TRBJ2-2, with 8 positions matching TRBD1. The CDR3 sequence is 15 residues long. V shed 6 bases, J shed 0 bases, and the junction held 3 bases outside the gene matches. Germline V gives CDR1 LNHDA, CDR2 SQIVND (reference sequence). CDR3 DNA sequence: TGTGCCAGTAGGAACAGGGGGTCGAACACCGGGGAGCTGTTTTTT. Its protein product is CASRNRGSNTGELFF.

The chain couples TRBV6-5 to TRBJ1-6, with D hard to call. The V gene's germline CDR1 is MNHEY and CDR2 SVGAGI. V was trimmed by 5 bases and J by 8 bases, leaving 10 bases between them. CDR3 length: 13 residues. The CDR3 is CASSRPPDSPLHF. CDR3 nucleotides: TGTGCCAGCAGTCGGCCGCCGGATTCACCCCTCCACTTT.

The chain is built from TRBV15 and TRBJ2-3; 14 bases line up with TRBD2. The CDR3 loop spans 16 amino acids. Per germline, CDR1 LNHNV and CDR2 YYDKDF (reference sequence). The J segment lost 6 bases and the V segment lost 3 bases, leaving 5 bases of the junction unmatched. CDR3 in DNA: TGTGCCACCAGCAGGCCCGGGACTAGCGGGAGCGATACGCAGTATTTT. It encodes CATSRPGTSGSDTQYF.

The chain employs TRBV6-6 and TRBJ1-1; no clear D gene. Germline V gene sequence: CDR1 MNHNY, CDR2 SVGAGI (reference sequence). The V and J ends lost 2 bases and 1 base respectively, with 8 bases between them. The CDR3 has 14 residues. In nucleotides, the CDR3 is TGTGCCAGCAGTTACCCCCCCGAGAACACTGAAGCTTTCTTT. Translation gives CASSYPPENTEAFF.

The chain couples TRBV2 to TRBJ1-6, with D tentatively TRBD1 (5 bases). The CDR3 extends over 13 amino acids. Trimming pared 1 base from V and 10 bases from J, leaving 8 bases between. Germline CDR1 is SNHLY and CDR2 is FYNNEI. CDR3 in DNA: TGTGCCAGCAGTGAAGAGGGGTCATCACCCCTCCACTTT. Its protein is CASSEEGSSPLHF.

The V gene is TRBV7-3, the J gene TRBJ2-1; D is possibly TRBD2 (6 bases). The V end was cut by 5 bases, the J end by 0 bases, with 14 bases between. The CDR3 sequence is 16 residues long. Germline V gene lookup returns CDR1 SGHTA and CDR2 FQGTGA. CDR3 residues: CASSILAKSSYNEQFF. Here the CDR3 DNA reads TGTGCCAGCAGCATTCTAGCGAAGAGCTCCTACAATGAGCAGTTCTTC.

This clone was detected only once. The chain links TRBV7-2 to TRBJ2-1, with 10 bases fitting TRBD1. There are 15 residues in the CDR3. With V trimmed by 5 bases and J by 2 bases, 3 bases remained unmatched. CDR1 and CDR2 from the germline V gene are SGHTA and FQGNSA. The CDR3 DNA is TGTGCCAGCAGCACAGGACAGGGGGCCTACAATGAGCAGTTCTTC. Translated: CASSTGQGAYNEQFF.

The chain is built from TRBV5-3 and TRBJ1-2, with unresolved D. TRBV5-3 is treated as an ORF (open reading frame) with a function not yet certain. This CDR3 is built from 14 residues. The V gene lost 2 bases and the J gene lost 4 bases, with 12 bases spanning the gap. DNA of the CDR3: TGTGCCAGAAGCTTAAGCCCCTTGAGCTATGGCTACACCTTC. It yields the protein CARSLSPLSYGYTF.

This chain uses TRBV28 with TRBJ2-7; no reliable D call. From germline, CDR1 is MDHEN and CDR2 SYDVKM. Trimming pared 2 bases from V and 0 bases from J, leaving 5 bases between. CDR3 length: 13 residues. The CDR3 loop reads CASSLGHSYEQYF. CDR3 bases: TGTGCCAGCAGTTTAGGGCACTCCTACGAGCAGTACTTC.

This clone came up a few times. The chain employs TRBV28 and TRBJ1-5, with 8 bases matching TRBD1. V lost 3 bases, J lost 7 bases, and 8 bases stayed unmatched. This CDR3 contains 15 residues. The germline CDR1 and CDR2 sequences are MDHEN and SYDVKM. The CDR3 sequence is CASSFLDRGRQPQHF. CDR3 nucleotides: TGTGCCAGCAGTTTCCTTGACAGGGGACGGCAGCCCCAGCATTTT.

Only one count was recorded for this clone. V and J are TRBV4-3 and TRBJ2-7, with D perhaps matching TRBD2 (5 bases). There are 15 residues in the CDR3. Per the germline V gene, CDR1 is LGHNA and CDR2 is YSLEER. The V and J ends lost 0 bases and 0 bases respectively, with 9 bases between them. The CDR3 region has the DNA TGCGCCAGCAGCCAAGAGTCTCGGGACTCCTACGAGCAGTACTTC. Protein product: CASSQESRDSYEQYF.

This chain links TRBV4-1 with TRBJ1-6, with 8 bases lining up with TRBD1. V trimming: 4 bases; J trimming: 6 bases; junction bases outside the gene matches: 11. This CDR3 contains 17 residues. Germline V gives CDR1 MGHRA, CDR2 YSYEKL. The CDR3 DNA reads TGCGCCAGCAGCCCCCGCAGGGGGCAGACCTTTAATTCACCCCTCCACTTT. It yields the protein CASSPRRGQTFNSPLHF.

This chain links TRBV7-2 with TRBJ2-7; D unclear. The V gene's germline CDR1 is SGHTA and CDR2 FQGNSA. The CDR3 totals 11 residues. V gave up 2 bases and J gave up 9 bases, with 8 bases separating them. CDR3 nucleotides: TGTGCCAGCAGCTTAAGCTGGGTGCAGTACTTC. Translating it yields CASSLSWVQYF.

The rearrangement links TRBV30 to TRBJ2-7; 8 positions match TRBD1. This CDR3 contains 14 residues. CDR1 GTSNPN and CDR2 SVGIG come from the germline V gene (reference sequence). Losses at the gene ends were 1 base for V and 4 bases for J; bases not matched to a gene: 6. The CDR3 sequence: CAWSAGRTGYEQYF. The CDR3 nucleotides read TGTGCCTGGAGTGCAGGGCGGACAGGGTACGAGCAGTACTTC.

V usage is TRBV28 and J usage is TRBJ2-6; unclear D gene. The germline gives CDR1 MDHEN, CDR2 SYDVKM. V was shortened by 10 bases and J by 0 bases, with 13 bases between the two germline ends. The CDR3 extends over 15 amino acids. The chain's CDR3 is CATRGRPSGANVLTF. For the CDR3, the DNA is TGTGCCACACGAGGAAGGCCCTCTGGGGCCAACGTCCTGACTTTC.

This clone was counted a single time. The chain links TRBV6-2 or TRBV6-3 to TRBJ1-2, with 9 bases matching TRBD1. CDR1 is MNHEY and CDR2 is SVGEGT in the germline V gene. The V gene end was trimmed by 0 bases and the J gene end by 8 bases; junction bases not matched to a gene: 19. The CDR3 covers 19 residues. The CDR3 sequence: CASSYSSGQGSFSLGGYTF. CDR3 nucleotide sequence: TGTGCCAGCAGTTACTCTTCGGGACAGGGATCTTTCAGCCTTGGGGGCTACACCTTC.

This chain uses TRBV4-3 with TRBJ2-3; TRBD2 matches 11 bases. Germline CDR1 reads LGHNA; CDR2 reads YSLEER. The CDR3 length is 17 residues. Trimming at V came to 0 bases and at J to 4 bases, leaving 6 bases not matched to a gene. CDR3 DNA: TGCGCCAGCAGCCAAGATTGGGCTAGCGGGAGGTCAGATACGCAGTATTTT. Translation: CASSQDWASGRSDTQYF.

The CDR3 coding sequence is TGTGCCAGCAGCCAAACTTGGACAGGCAGGAGCAATCAGCCCCAGCATTTT. The encoded protein is CASSQTWTGRSNQPQHF. The rearrangement links TRBV14 to TRBJ1-5; 7 nucleotides align to TRBD1. The CDR3 has 17 amino acids. J lost 1 base, V lost 2 bases, and 8 bases had no gene match. Germline V gene data show CDR1 as SGHDN and CDR2 as FVKESK.